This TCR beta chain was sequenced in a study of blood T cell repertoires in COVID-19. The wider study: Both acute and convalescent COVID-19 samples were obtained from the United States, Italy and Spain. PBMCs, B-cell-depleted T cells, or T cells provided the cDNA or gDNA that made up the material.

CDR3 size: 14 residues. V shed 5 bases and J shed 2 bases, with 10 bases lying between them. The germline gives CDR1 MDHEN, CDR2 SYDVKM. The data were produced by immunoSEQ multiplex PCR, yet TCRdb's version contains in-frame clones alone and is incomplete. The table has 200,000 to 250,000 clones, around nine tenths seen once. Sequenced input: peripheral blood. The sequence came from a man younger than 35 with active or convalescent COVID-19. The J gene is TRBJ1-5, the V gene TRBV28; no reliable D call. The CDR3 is CASSPVGGNQPQHF. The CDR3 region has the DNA TGTGCCAGCAGTCCGGTCGGGGGCAATCAGCCCCAGCATTTT.